This entry is about one T cell receptor beta chain. CDR3 length equals 17 residues. V was trimmed by 3 bases and J by 0 bases, leaving 17 bases between them. CDR1 is DFQATT and CDR2 is SNEGSKA in the germline V gene (reference sequence). This entry belongs to a study of blood T cell repertoires in COVID-19. Looking at the study overall: Whether acute or convalescent, the COVID-19 samples came from the United States, Italy and Spain. T cells, B-cell-depleted T cells, or PBMCs supplied cDNA or gDNA.

In the original processing: Nucleated cell counts were estimated from reference gene primer amplification. TCRdb's copy holds only in-frame clones and misses some; the assay was immunoSEQ multiplex PCR. That table supplies the V and J calls and clone size; D and trimming were determined from the DNA. The sample comprises approximately 68,000 clones, about nine tenths of which are singletons, and approximately 4.7% rests with the top ten. The sequence came from a man in his fifties or sixties with active COVID-19. The V gene is TRBV20-1, the J gene TRBJ2-2; perhaps TRBD1 as D (5 bases). The source material was peripheral blood. CDR3 sequence: CSASPLTAPANTGELFF. Here the CDR3 DNA reads TGCAGTGCTAGTCCCTTGACAGCCCCCGCGAACACCGGGGAGCTGTTTTTT.